The present entry profiles one TCR beta chain with its context. The protocol was immunoSEQ multiplex PCR, while the TCRdb copy is restricted to in-frame clones and leaves out a portion. The sample has about 280,000 clones; roughly nine tenths are singletons. These data come from a study of blood T cell repertoires in COVID-19. At the level of the study: The cDNA or gDNA used as material had been derived from T cells, B-cell-depleted T cells, or PBMCs.

Germline CDR1 reads SGHNT; CDR2 reads YYREEE (reference sequence). There are 15 residues in the CDR3. Trimming stripped 4 bases from V and 3 bases from J, with 14 bases between. Seattle's enrolled individuals joined amid active infection and were then monitored longitudinally. Sequences were obtained from peripheral blood. This chain joins TRBV5-4 and TRBJ1-3; the D gene is possibly TRBD1 (6 bases). The TCR was taken from a woman in her thirties with COVID-19, enrolled during active disease. DNA for the CDR3: TGTGCCAGCAGCCAGGGGTCCCCAAGTGGAAACACCATATATTTT. It encodes CASSQGSPSGNTIYF.